The text below deals with one T cell receptor beta chain. CDR3 size: 15 residues. V lost 1 base and J 4 bases, leaving 12 bases between the germline ends. Germline loops: CDR1 SGHRS, CDR2 YFSETQ. Construction of TCR beta libraries relied on iRepertoire HTBI primers and on Arm-PCR targeting CDR3 regions. As processed by the authors: Identification of gene segments yielded approximately 62 TRBV and about 14 TRBJ across samples. TCRdb re-called the multiplex PCR reads through MiXCR, storing one row per CDR3 protein. These V and J calls are TCRdb output, not the study's own analysis. Here the sample spans roughly 450,000 distinct CDR3 sequences, approximately 23% being singletons. The record originates from a study of regulatory T cells in long-lasting Graves disease. The time point here: persistent/refractory GD, antithyroid drugs over 5 years with positive TRAb. PBMC-extracted RNA yielded the TCR library. With EDTA tubes as the receptacles, 7 to 9 milliliters of peripheral blood were drawn.

The chain joins TRBV5-1 to TRBJ1-5; D is uncertain. This clonotype was sampled from a female donor with Graves disease. The source material was peripheral blood mononuclear cells (PBMCs), sampled when the disease was refractory, from a patient treated with antithyroid drugs. The CDR3 bases are TGCGCCAGCAGCTTGAATGCGGCCGGGAATCAGCCCCAGCATTTT. Amino acids: CASSLNAAGNQPQHF.